This is a list of T cell receptor beta chains from one sample in a study of blood T cell repertoires in COVID-19. Measured with immunoSEQ multiplex PCR; TCRdb has only the in-frame clones, and not every one. The sample lists about 260,000 clones; around 87% were seen once. Sequencing was carried out using peripheral blood. These receptors all come from a woman between 50 and 59 years old with acute or convalescent COVID-19. Each CDR3 is given with its conserved first and last residue. A D gene is named only where the DNA matches it firmly. Expanded clones are given a class, and other clones once, few, many or no size at all.

D gene: TRBD2; clone size: -; V gene: TRBV2; J gene: TRBJ2-3; CDR3 protein: CASSGLAGATDTQYF; CDR3 DNA: TGTGCCAGCAGTGGACTAGCGGGAGCCACAGATACGCAGTATTTT
D gene: TRBD1; clone size: -; V gene: TRBV24-1; J gene: TRBJ1-2; CDR3 protein: CATSDPTGGYGYTF; CDR3 DNA: TGTGCCACCAGTGACCCGACAGGGGGCTATGGCTACACCTTC
D gene: -; clone size: -; V gene: TRBV18; J gene: TRBJ1-2; CDR3 protein: CASSPSRSLPGPHGYTF; CDR3 DNA: TGTGCCAGCTCACCTAGCCGTTCGTTACCAGGGCCGCATGGCTACACCTTC
D gene: TRBD1; clone size: -; V gene: TRBV19; J gene: TRBJ2-7; CDR3 protein: CASRDRGDEQYF; CDR3 DNA: TGTGCCAGTCGGGACAGGGGGGACGAGCAGTACTTC
D gene: TRBD2; clone size: -; V gene: TRBV12-3/TRBV12-4; J gene: TRBJ2-4; CDR3 protein: CASSFTRGDIQYF; CDR3 DNA: TGTGCCAGCAGTTTCACACGGGGGGACATTCAGTACTTC
D gene: -; clone size: few; V gene: TRBV7-2; J gene: TRBJ2-3; CDR3 protein: CASSYGSTDTQYF; CDR3 DNA: TGTGCCAGCAGCTACGGGAGCACAGATACGCAGTATTTT
D gene: -; clone size: once; V gene: TRBV5-1; J gene: TRBJ2-6; CDR3 protein: CASSLISGANVLTF; CDR3 DNA: TGCGCCAGCAGCTTAATATCTGGGGCCAACGTCCTGACTTTC
D gene: TRBD1; clone size: -; V gene: TRBV7-9; J gene: TRBJ1-1; CDR3 protein: CASSFQDRVSEAFF; CDR3 DNA: TGTGCCAGCAGCTTCCAGGACAGGGTTTCCGAAGCTTTCTTT
D gene: -; clone size: -; V gene: TRBV4-1; J gene: TRBJ2-3; CDR3 protein: CASSQVVGSTDTQYF; CDR3 DNA: TGCGCCAGCAGCCAAGTTGTCGGGAGCACAGATACGCAGTATTTT
D gene: -; clone size: -; V gene: TRBV18; J gene: TRBJ1-3; CDR3 protein: CASSPEGSGNTIYF; CDR3 DNA: TGTGCCAGCTCACCAGAGGGTTCCGGAAACACCATATATTTT
D gene: TRBD2; clone size: -; V gene: TRBV4-1; J gene: TRBJ2-5; CDR3 protein: CASSLYGGLGETQYF; CDR3 DNA: TGCGCCAGCAGCCTTTACGGGGGGTTGGGGGAGACCCAGTACTTC
D gene: TRBD1; clone size: -; V gene: TRBV2; J gene: TRBJ2-5; CDR3 protein: CASSGQGRETQYF; CDR3 DNA: TGTGCCAGCAGCGGACAGGGCCGGGAGACCCAGTACTTC
D gene: TRBD2; clone size: -; V gene: TRBV6-5; J gene: TRBJ2-5; CDR3 protein: CASSIAGGRETQYF; CDR3 DNA: TGTGCCAGCAGCATAGCGGGAGGGCGGGAGACCCAGTACTTC
D gene: -; clone size: -; V gene: TRBV6-1; J gene: TRBJ1-6; CDR3 protein: CASSGTGQNYNSPLHF; CDR3 DNA: TGTGCCAGCAGTGGGACCGGACAGAACTATAATTCACCCCTCCACTTT
D gene: -; clone size: -; V gene: TRBV9; J gene: TRBJ1-4; CDR3 protein: CASSVGGPDSLNEKLFF; CDR3 DNA: TGTGCCAGCAGCGTAGGGGGTCCGGACAGCCTTAATGAAAAACTGTTTTTT
D gene: TRBD2; clone size: -; V gene: TRBV6-5; J gene: TRBJ2-2; CDR3 protein: CASSSAGADTGELFF; CDR3 DNA: TGTGCCAGCAGTTCCGCGGGAGCGGACACCGGGGAGCTGTTTTTT
D gene: TRBD1; clone size: -; V gene: TRBV5-1; J gene: TRBJ2-3; CDR3 protein: CASSLKTGGPTDTQYF; CDR3 DNA: TGCGCCAGCAGCTTGAAAACAGGGGGCCCCACAGATACGCAGTATTTT